Listed here are 17 T cell receptor beta chains from one sample, sequenced in a study of CD8 T cells in ankylosing spondylitis. Study-wide results and caveats: Apparently characteristic of ankylosing spondylitis blood was a TCR beta motif (roughly eight highly homologous variants).

TCRdb independently ran MiXCR on the 5' RACE reads; one entry per CDR3 protein. The sample includes over 400,000 distinct CDR3 sequences, roughly a quarter of them seen just once. The antigens of these receptors remain unknown. The sequenced material came from blood, either unsorted or a sorted T cell fraction (not recorded which). Receptors originate from a male donor with ankylosing spondylitis.

The chain combines TRBV20-1 with TRBJ1-3; no clear D gene. The CDR3 is 14 residues long. V was trimmed by 4 bases and J by 2 bases, leaving 12 bases between them. The germline CDR1 and CDR2 sequences are DFQATT and SNEGSKA (reference sequence). The CDR3 spells CSAKGPAAGNTIYF. CDR3 in DNA: TGCAGTGCTAAGGGTCCGGCTGCTGGAAACACCATATATTTT.

This clonotype has a count of ten or more. This chain joins TRBV12-3 or TRBV12-4 and TRBJ2-1; D is ambiguous. The CDR3 loop spans 14 amino acids. V was pared by 5 bases and J by 0 bases, with 8 bases between. CDR3 sequence (DNA): TGTGCCAGCAGTAAGGGCGGCTCCTACAATGAGCAGTTCTTC. The encoded protein is CASSKGGSYNEQFF.

The chain employs TRBV3-1 and TRBJ2-5; 7 positions agree with TRBD2. CDR3 size: 16 residues. Germline values: CDR1 LGHDT, CDR2 YNNKEL (reference sequence). V lost 0 bases, J lost 3 bases, and 7 bases stayed unmatched. The CDR3 DNA sequence: TGTGCCAGCAGCCAAGATGTGGCTAGCGGAAAAGAGACCCAGTACTTC. Translated, it gives CASSQDVASGKETQYF.

The table lists this clonotype with a few counts. The rearrangement links TRBV4-1 to TRBJ2-1, with D perhaps given as TRBD1 or TRBD2 (7 bases each). V gave up 8 bases and J gave up 2 bases, with 16 bases separating them. The V gene's germline CDR1 is MGHRA and CDR2 YSYEKL. The CDR3 runs to 15 residues. The CDR3 nucleotides are TGCGCCAGCCGACAGGGCGGGAGTACCTACAATGAGCAGTTCTTC. Its translation is CASRQGGSTYNEQFF.

This clonotype showed up just a few times. The V gene is TRBV20-1, the J gene TRBJ2-2; 8 bases match TRBD2. The CDR3 totals 15 residues. With 1 base clipped from V and 4 bases from J, the junction kept 5 bases outside the gene matches. Germline V gene data show CDR1 as DFQATT and CDR2 as SNEGSKA (reference sequence). In DNA form, the CDR3 reads TGCAGTGCTAGAGGGTGGCGGGAGGTCACCGGGGAGCTGTTTTTT. Encoded protein: CSARGWREVTGELFF.

This clonotype was seen a few times. The chain has TRBV20-1 and TRBJ2-1; D is possibly TRBD1 or TRBD2 (5 bases each). The CDR3 covers 15 residues. CDR1 and CDR2 (germline): DFQATT, SNEGSKA (reference sequence). The V end was cut by 1 base, the J end by 2 bases, with 12 bases between. This CDR3 is CSARARDRAYNEQFF. The CDR3 bases are TGCAGTGCTAGAGCCCGGGACCGAGCCTACAATGAGCAGTTCTTC.

This clonotype has a single count. V and J are TRBV20-1 and TRBJ2-1; 9 bases are a match to TRBD1. The germline V gene has CDR1 DFQATT and CDR2 SNEGSKA (reference sequence). This CDR3 is 16 amino acids long. V trimming: 4 bases; J trimming: 2 bases; junction bases outside the gene matches: 9. In DNA, the CDR3 is TGCAGTGCTAAAGACGACCGGGACAGGGCCTACAATGAGCAGTTCTTC. This translates into CSAKDDRDRAYNEQFF.

The table lists this clonotype with a few counts. DNA for the CDR3: TGTGCCAGCAGGCGGGACTCTGACAATGAGCAGTTCTTC. It codes for CASRRDSDNEQFF. The rearrangement joins TRBV2 to TRBJ2-1; a weak D match, TRBD2 (6 bases). The germline V gene encodes CDR1 SNHLY and CDR2 FYNNEI. The CDR3 spans 13 residues. With 6 bases removed from V and 5 bases from J, the gap between germline ends came to 11 bases. Full variable domain (remainder filled in from reference TRBV2 and TRBJ2-1): EPEVTQTPSHQVTQMGQEVILRCVPISNHLYFYWYRQILGQKVEFLVSFYNNEISEKSEIFDDQFSVERPDGSNFTLKIRSTKLEDSAMYFCASRRDSDNEQFFGPGTRLTVL.

CDR3 bases: TGCAGTGCTATGCGACAGACACGGTACCGGGAGACCCAGTACTTC. Its translation: CSAMRQTRYRETQYF. The J gene is TRBJ2-5, the V gene TRBV20-1, with a tentative D call TRBD1 (5 bases). Germline CDR1 is DFQATT and CDR2 is SNEGSKA (reference sequence). V was trimmed by 4 bases and J by 5 bases, leaving 20 bases between them. The CDR3 runs 15 residues.

The V call is TRBV4-2, the J call TRBJ2-7, with 12 positions matching TRBD2. CDR1 LGHNA and CDR2 YNFKEQ come from the germline V gene. This CDR3 has 16 residues. With 4 bases clipped from V and 5 bases from J, the junction kept 9 bases outside the gene matches. For the CDR3, the DNA is TGTGCCAGCAGCCGAAAGCTAGCGGGAGGGTCGGACGAGCAGTACTTC. This translates into CASSRKLAGGSDEQYF.

There are many counts of this clonotype. This chain connects TRBV14 to TRBJ2-5; D possibly matches TRBD1 or TRBD2 (5 bases each). V was clipped by 5 bases and J by 1 base, with 14 bases between them. This CDR3 is 15 amino acids long. Germline lookup yields CDR1 SGHDN and CDR2 FVKESK. CDR3 region: CASSTLLGTQETQYF. In DNA form, the CDR3 reads TGTGCCAGCAGCACCCTTCTAGGGACCCAAGAGACCCAGTACTTC.

This clonotype came up a few times. The rearrangement links TRBV2 to TRBJ2-5; the D is unclear. The germline CDR1 and CDR2 sequences are SNHLY and FYNNEI. This CDR3 has 12 amino acids. V was clipped by 4 bases and J by 4 bases, with 7 bases between them. The CDR3 loop reads CASSGSVETQYF. CDR3 DNA: TGTGCCAGCAGTGGATCGGTAGAGACCCAGTACTTC.

CDR3 amino acids: CASSLKEADSTEAFF. Here the CDR3 DNA reads TGTGCCAGCAGTTTAAAGGAGGCGGATAGTACTGAAGCTTTCTTT. The chain carries TRBV27 and TRBJ1-1; unclear D gene. The germline CDR1 and CDR2 sequences are MNHEY and SMNVEV (reference sequence). The length of the CDR3 is 15 residues. Trimming took 2 bases from V and 5 from J, leaving 15 bases between them.

This clonotype was seen a few times. The chain has TRBV20-1 and TRBJ2-3; 7 bases match TRBD2. In germline, CDR1 is DFQATT, CDR2 SNEGSKA (reference sequence). V was clipped by 6 bases and J by 2 bases; unmatched bases: 14. The CDR3 is made up of 16 amino acids. This CDR3 reads CSAQPLRTRATDTQYF. The CDR3, as DNA: TGCAGTGCCCAGCCCTTGAGGACTAGGGCCACAGATACGCAGTATTTT.

The rearrangement uses TRBV9 and TRBJ2-1; 9 nucleotides line up with TRBD2. V was pared by 3 bases and J by 0 bases, with 4 bases of the junction left unmatched. Per the germline V gene, CDR1 is SGDLS and CDR2 is YYNGEE. The CDR3 extends over 16 amino acids. The CDR3 bases are TGTGCCAGCAGCGGCCATAGCGGGAGCTCCTACAATGAGCAGTTCTTC. This translates into CASSGHSGSSYNEQFF.

This clonotype was counted a few times. V and J are TRBV5-6 and TRBJ1-2, with 8 bases identical to TRBD1. CDR3 length: 15 amino acids. CDR1 is SGHDT and CDR2 is YYEEEE in the germline V gene. The trim removed 1 base at V and 8 bases at J, leaving 10 bases unmatched. The CDR3 DNA sequence: TGTGCCAGCAGCTTGATTCCAGGGGGCGCAGAGGGCTACACCTTC. This translates into CASSLIPGGAEGYTF.

The genes are TRBV5-1 and TRBJ2-3; D call uncertain. This CDR3 is built from 14 residues. Germline lookup yields CDR1 SGHRS and CDR2 YFSETQ. The V and J ends lost 0 bases and 2 bases respectively, with 7 bases between them. The CDR3 sequence: CASSLASYTDTQYF. CDR3 in DNA: TGCGCCAGCAGCTTGGCTTCTTACACAGATACGCAGTATTTT.